Below are 27 T cell receptor beta chains sequenced from a single sample in a study of patients and donors after allogeneic stem cell transplantation. TCRdb independently ran MiXCR on the RT-PCR reads; one entry per CDR3 protein. The sample holds 70,000 or so distinct CDR3 sequences, around 27% seen once. Sample: blood, either unsorted or a sorted T cell fraction (not recorded which). All receptors derive from a human donor who was either an allogeneic HSCT recipient or a stem cell or donor lymphocyte infusion donor (not recorded which). It is not recorded whose cells these are; they may come from a transplant donor.

The V gene is TRBV15, the J gene TRBJ1-5; weak D call: TRBD1 (6 bases). Germline V lookup: CDR1 LNHNV, CDR2 YYDKDF (reference sequence). CDR3 size: 13 residues. Trimming cost V 4 bases and J 4 bases, with 8 bases left between them. CDR3 residues: CATSTRGNQPQHF. The CDR3 DNA is TGTGCCACCAGCACAAGGGGGAATCAGCCCCAGCATTTT.

This clonotype was seen ten or more times. The V gene is TRBV5-1, the J gene TRBJ1-5; D possibly corresponds to TRBD1 (6 bases). The CDR3 totals 15 residues. Germline CDR1 SGHRS, CDR2 YFSETQ. The V and J ends lost 3 bases and 6 bases respectively, with 16 bases between them. CDR3 sequence: CASSWGPGATQPQHF. Written as DNA, the CDR3 is TGCGCCAGCAGCTGGGGGCCAGGGGCTACTCAGCCCCAGCATTTT.

The chain combines TRBV10-3 with TRBJ2-5; D might be TRBD2 (5 bases). Trimming removed 6 bases at V and 0 bases at J, with 11 bases between. Germline CDR1 and CDR2: ENHRY and SYGVKD. This CDR3 is built from 14 residues. DNA for the CDR3: TGTGCCATCAGCCGGGGTGGATACCAAGAGACCCAGTACTTC. It translates to CAISRGGYQETQYF.

This chain connects TRBV7-3 to TRBJ1-1, with unresolved D. Germline assignment: CDR1 SGHTA and CDR2 FQGTGA. CDR3 length equals 13 residues. V gave up 6 bases and J gave up 2 bases, with 10 bases separating them. CDR3 DNA: TGTGCCAGCAGTGAGGCGCGTAACACTGAAGCTTTCTTT. Translated, it gives CASSEARNTEAFF. The full variable domain, completed using reference TRBV7-3 and TRBJ1-1, is GAGVSQTPSNKVTEKGKYVELRCDPISGHTALYWYRQSLGQGPEFLIYFQGTGAADDSGLPNDRFFAVRPEGSVSTLKIQRTERGDSAVYLCASSEARNTEAFFGQGTRLTVV.

There are a few counts of this clonotype. The V call is TRBV9, the J call TRBJ1-2; D is ambiguous. The CDR3 extends over 11 amino acids. V gave up 0 bases and J gave up 8 bases, with 5 bases separating them. The germline V gene encodes CDR1 SGDLS and CDR2 YYNGEE. CDR3 protein: CASSVGTGYTF. CDR3 DNA sequence: TGTGCCAGCAGCGTAGGAACGGGCTACACCTTC.

This sequence joins TRBV20-1 and TRBJ1-2, with 9 nucleotides matching TRBD1. With 5 bases clipped from V and 4 bases from J, the junction kept 11 bases outside the gene matches. Germline values: CDR1 DFQATT, CDR2 SNEGSKA (reference sequence). The CDR3 has 15 amino acids. CDR3 residues: CSALPPGQGLYGYTF. The CDR3 nucleotides are TGCAGTGCTCTGCCCCCGGGACAGGGCCTCTATGGCTACACCTTC.

In this sample, this clonotype turned up many times. The J gene is TRBJ2-7, the V gene TRBV7-9; perhaps TRBD2 as D (6 bases). Germline V CDR1 and CDR2: SEHNR, FQNEAQ (reference sequence). V dropped 2 bases and J dropped 6 bases, with 17 bases sitting between them. The CDR3 runs 15 residues. DNA for the CDR3: TGTGCCAGCAGCTTATTGGGGGGAGTGGCGGTCGAGCAGTACTTC. It is translated as CASSLLGGVAVEQYF. Together with reference TRBV7-9 and TRBJ2-7, the CDR3 gives the full variable domain: DTGVSQNPRHKITKRGQNVTFRCDPISEHNRLYWYRQTLGQGPEFLTYFQNEAQLEKSRLLSDRFSAERPKGSFSTLEIQRTEQGDSAMYLCASSLLGGVAVEQYFGPGTRLTVT.

The chain has TRBV4-3 and TRBJ2-4; D not certain. Germline CDR1 reads LGHNA; CDR2 reads YSLEER. This CDR3 spans 14 amino acids. V dropped 0 bases and J dropped 8 bases, with 11 bases sitting between them. DNA of the CDR3: TGCGCCAGCAGCCAAGAGCCTCTCATGCACATTCAGTACTTC. Protein product: CASSQEPLMHIQYF.

This chain links TRBV5-1 with TRBJ2-1; D remains ambiguous. V was cut by 0 bases and J by 4 bases, with 8 bases left in between. The V gene's germline CDR1 is SGHRS and CDR2 YFSETQ. CDR3 length equals 14 residues. This CDR3 is CASSLAYTYNEQFF. The DNA of the CDR3 is TGCGCCAGCAGCTTGGCGTATACTTACAATGAGCAGTTCTTC.

This clonotype turned up a few times. This chain joins TRBV29-1 and TRBJ1-1; maybe TRBD1 (6 bases). CDR1 is SQVTM and CDR2 is ANQGSEA in the germline V gene. V lost 6 bases, J lost 8 bases, and 10 bases lay in between. The CDR3 extends over 10 amino acids. As DNA, the CDR3 is TGCAGCGTAAATACAGGGGAAGCTTTCTTT. Translated: CSVNTGEAFF.

This clonotype was recorded a few times. The chain's CDR3 is CASSSGGSGNTIYF. CDR3 DNA sequence: TGCGCCAGCAGCTCAGGGGGAAGTGGAAACACCATATATTTT. The chain employs TRBV5-1 and TRBJ1-3, with 7 bases fitting TRBD1. The germline V gene has CDR1 SGHRS and CDR2 YFSETQ. The CDR3 totals 14 residues. V shed 3 bases, J shed 3 bases, and the junction held 3 bases outside the gene matches.

This chain connects TRBV20-1 to TRBJ2-2; the D gene is possibly TRBD2 (6 bases). The CDR3 has 17 residues. The V gene's germline CDR1 is DFQATT and CDR2 SNEGSKA (reference sequence). V lost 3 bases to trimming and J lost 2 bases, with 19 bases between them. Here the CDR3 DNA reads TGCAGTGCTAGTAAGGCGGCCTGGGACTCCAACACCGGGGAGCTGTTTTTT. Translating gives CSASKAAWDSNTGELFF.

The V gene is TRBV12-3 or TRBV12-4, the J gene TRBJ2-1; the D is unclear. V lost 2 bases and J 3 bases, leaving 5 bases between the germline ends. The CDR3 loop spans 13 amino acids. Here the CDR3 reads CASSLSDYNEQFF. As DNA, the CDR3 is TGTGCCAGCAGTTTATCAGACTACAATGAGCAGTTCTTC.

The chain couples TRBV6-6 to TRBJ2-2, with D unresolved. The CDR3 is made up of 12 amino acids. Germline lookup yields CDR1 MNHNY and CDR2 SVGAGI (reference sequence). Trimming removed 2 bases at V and 6 bases at J, with 4 bases between. CDR3: CASSYPPGELFF. The CDR3 DNA reads TGTGCCAGCAGTTACCCCCCCGGGGAGCTGTTTTTT.

This chain joins TRBV18 and TRBJ2-5; D possibly corresponds to TRBD2 (5 bases). This CDR3 contains 16 residues. The V gene's germline CDR1 is KGHSH and CDR2 LQKENI. V was shortened by 3 bases and J by 0 bases, with 14 bases between the two germline ends. The CDR3 sequence is CASSPGDGLNQETQYF. The DNA for the CDR3 is TGTGCCAGCTCACCCGGGGATGGACTCAACCAAGAGACCCAGTACTTC. Full variable domain (outside the CDR3, taken from reference TRBV18 and TRBJ2-5): NAGVMQNPRHLVRRRGQEARLRCSPMKGHSHVYWYRQLPEEGLKFMVYLQKENIIDESGMPKERFSAEFPKEGPSILRIQQVVRGDSAAYFCASSPGDGLNQETQYFGPGTRLLVL.

V is TRBV19 and J is TRBJ1-2; D uncertain. Germline V lookup: CDR1 LNHDA, CDR2 SQIVND (reference sequence). V was cut by 3 bases and J by 2 bases, with 7 bases left in between. The CDR3 has 13 residues. DNA of the CDR3: TGTGCCAGTAGTATGGCCATGAACTATGGCTACACCTTC. Protein: CASSMAMNYGYTF. The full variable domain, in which reference TRBV19 and TRBJ1-2 provide the parts outside the CDR3, is DGGITQSPKYLFRKEGQNVTLSCEQNLNHDAMYWYRQDPGQGLRLIYYSQIVNDFQKGDIAEGYSVSREKKESFPLTVTSAQKNPTAFYLCASSMAMNYGYTFGSGTRLTVV.

The rearrangement uses TRBV3-1 and TRBJ2-7, with 11 bases fitting TRBD2. V shed 4 bases, J shed 4 bases, and the junction held 9 bases outside the gene matches. The CDR3 is 16 residues long. Germline loops: CDR1 LGHDT, CDR2 YNNKEL (reference sequence). In nucleotides, the CDR3 is TGTGCCAGCAGCCCCGAGACTAGCGGGATCTTATACGAGCAGTACTTC. Its translation: CASSPETSGILYEQYF.

This clonotype was found a few times. The chain uses TRBV5-4 and TRBJ2-1; D is perhaps TRBD2 (6 bases). The ends were cut back, 0 bases at V and 2 bases at J, with 6 bases in the middle. CDR1 is SGHNT, CDR2 YYREEE, per germline (reference sequence). CDR3 length: 14 residues. The CDR3 DNA reads TGTGCCAGCAGCTTGGGACTAGCCTACAATGAGCAGTTCTTC. This codes for CASSLGLAYNEQFF.

This clonotype was observed a handful of times. This chain connects TRBV5-1 to TRBJ1-4; D is unresolved. The V end lost 0 bases, the J end lost 0 bases, and 24 bases lay between the germline ends. This CDR3 has 21 amino acids. In germline, CDR1 is SGHRS, CDR2 YFSETQ. For the CDR3, the DNA is TGCGCCAGCAGCTTGGACTTGAGACATGGGATCTCCTTGGCAACTAATGAAAAACTGTTTTTT. Its translation is CASSLDLRHGISLATNEKLFF.

J is TRBJ2-7 and V is TRBV5-1, with TRBD1 identical over 7 bases. Germline V gene data show CDR1 as SGHRS and CDR2 as YFSETQ. After removal of 0 bases from V and 0 bases from J, the junction contained 3 bases not matched to a gene. This CDR3 comprises 15 residues. The CDR3 is CASSLGGQDSYEQYF. Here the CDR3 DNA reads TGCGCCAGCAGCTTGGGTGGACAGGACTCCTACGAGCAGTACTTC.

This CDR3 is CSAIQGANTEAFF. CDR3 nucleotide sequence: TGCAGTGCTATCCAGGGTGCGAACACTGAAGCTTTCTTT. The V call is TRBV20-1, the J call TRBJ1-1, with D perhaps TRBD1 (5 bases). Germline V CDR1 and CDR2: DFQATT, SNEGSKA (reference sequence). This CDR3 has 13 residues. Between the trimmed V and J ends, which lost 4 bases and 1 base, there was a span of 10 bases.

In its sample, this clonotype was seen a few times. The chain links TRBV5-5 to TRBJ1-4; D may be TRBD1 (5 bases). Trimming took off 4 bases at V and 7 bases at J, with 14 bases between the two ends. This CDR3 is built from 14 residues. Germline assignment: CDR1 SGHKS and CDR2 YYEKEE (reference sequence). The DNA for the CDR3 is TGTGCCAGCAGCCTGGGACCTGGGTTTGAAAAACTGTTTTTT. Translated: CASSLGPGFEKLFF.

The chain employs TRBV7-8 and TRBJ2-4, with 9 bases fitting TRBD1. J gave up 1 base and V 0 bases, and 10 bases lay outside the gene matches. The germline CDR1 and CDR2 sequences are SGHVS and FQNEAQ. The CDR3 is made up of 19 amino acids. Here the CDR3 DNA reads TGTGCCAGCAGCTTAGCGACGGTCCGGGACAGGGCGGCCAAAAACATTCAGTACTTC. Amino acid sequence: CASSLATVRDRAAKNIQYF.

The chain is built from TRBV6-5 and TRBJ1-5, with a tentative D call TRBD1 (6 bases). Germline CDR1 is MNHEY and CDR2 is SVGAGI. The CDR3 is made up of 17 amino acids. Trimming removed 6 bases at V and 3 bases at J, with 21 bases between. This CDR3 is CASSPGVRGPYNQPQHF. The CDR3 nucleotides read TGTGCCAGCAGCCCCGGTGTCAGGGGACCCTACAATCAGCCCCAGCATTTT.

The J gene is TRBJ1-2, the V gene TRBV7-2; D call uncertain. Germline loops: CDR1 SGHTA, CDR2 FQGNSA. The CDR3 spans 15 residues. Deletions cut 5 bases from V and 5 bases from J, with 18 bases between. The CDR3 sequence is CASSPGYTAPYGYTF. In nucleotides, the CDR3 is TGTGCCAGCAGCCCCGGGTACACGGCTCCTTATGGCTACACCTTC.

This clonotype occurred a few times. The V and J genes are TRBV18 and TRBJ2-1, with D unclear. The CDR3 has 13 residues. The V gene's germline CDR1 is KGHSH and CDR2 LQKENI. V lost 3 bases and J 9 bases, leaving 12 bases between the germline ends. The CDR3 here is CASSPDQQLEQFF. In DNA form, the CDR3 reads TGTGCCAGCTCACCGGACCAGCAACTTGAGCAGTTCTTC.

The table lists this clonotype with many counts. The chain links TRBV10-3 to TRBJ2-5; 10 bases align to TRBD2. J lost 1 base, V lost 2 bases, and 10 bases had no gene match. The CDR3 consists of 18 residues. Germline V CDR1 and CDR2: ENHRY, SYGVKD. The DNA of the CDR3 is TGTGCCATCAGTGAGGAGTGGAGAGCGGGGGGGCGCCAAGAGACCCAGTACTTC. It translates to CAISEEWRAGGRQETQYF.